Listed below are T cell receptor beta chains from one sample, sequenced in a study of beta chain features in type 1 diabetes. This table comes from immunoSEQ multiplex PCR, and its TCRdb copy is limited to in-frame clones, with some not included. The sample records 500,000 to 700,000 clones, around 15% being singletons. The sequencing sample was made of naive CD4+ T cells from blood. These receptors were collected from a man aged 18-30 years in good health. Both conserved end residues are part of each CDR3. The D gene is left open where the match is weak. Expanded clones get a size class; other rows say once, few or many, or leave the size out.

NA | NA | TRBJ1-1 | TRBV27 | CASPLHRCRNTEAFF | TGTGCCAGCCCATTACATCGCTGCCGGAACACTGAAGCTTTCTTT
NA | NA | TRBJ1-1 | TRBV7-6 | CASSSPPQAGSGTEAFF | TGTGCCAGCAGCTCACCCCCCCAGGCGGGGTCGGGCACTGAAGCTTTCTTT
few | TRBD2 | TRBJ2-3 | TRBV28 | CASRTSGRGDTQYF | TGTGCCAGCAGAACTAGCGGGAGGGGAGATACGCAGTATTTT
NA | TRBD2 | TRBJ2-7 | TRBV4-1 | CASSHRGLAGGPSYEQYF | TGCGCCAGCAGCCATCGGGGACTAGCGGGAGGGCCTTCCTACGAGCAGTACTTC
few | TRBD1 | TRBJ2-2 | TRBV28 | CASSRQGQGNTGELFF | TGTGCCAGCAGTCGCCAGGGACAGGGGAACACCGGGGAGCTGTTTTTT
few | NA | TRBJ2-7 | TRBV18 | CASSPRTTAYEQYF | TGTGCCAGCTCACCAAGGACTACCGCCTACGAGCAGTACTTC
few | NA | TRBJ2-2 | TRBV15 | CATSRVAGLFTGELFF | TGTGCCACCAGCAGAGTCGCGGGACTTTTCACCGGGGAGCTGTTTTTT
NA | TRBD1 | TRBJ1-4 | TRBV30 | CACDGQGGGKLFF | TGTGCCTGCGACGGACAGGGAGGGGGAAAACTGTTTTTT
few | NA | TRBJ2-5 | TRBV19 | CASSRSQETQYF | TGTGCCAGTAGTAGATCCCAAGAGACCCAGTACTTC
few | NA | TRBJ2-6 | TRBV6-5 | CASSSPGTSGANVLTF | TGTGCCAGCAGTTCCCCAGGTACCTCTGGGGCCAACGTCCTGACTTTC
NA | NA | TRBJ1-1 | TRBV7-9 | CASSYTTGNTEAFF | TGTGCCAGCAGCTACACGACAGGGAACACTGAAGCTTTCTTT
NA | TRBD1 | TRBJ1-5 | TRBV27 | CASSPLNPGTGWRQPQHF | TGTGCCAGCAGCCCTCTAAACCCGGGGACAGGGTGGAGACAGCCCCAGCATTTT
NA | NA | TRBJ1-1 | TRBV7-2 | CASSPFRQDTEAFF | TGTGCCAGCAGCCCGTTCCGTCAGGACACTGAAGCTTTCTTT
NA | NA | TRBJ2-1 | TRBV5-1 | CASSLLGSRYNEQFF | TGCGCCAGCAGCCTCCTTGGCAGCCGTTACAATGAGCAGTTCTTC
NA | NA | TRBJ1-4 | TRBV19 | CASSIGGANEKLFF | TGTGCCAGTAGTATAGGTGGAGCTAATGAAAAACTGTTTTTT
NA | NA | TRBJ1-1 | TRBV6-6 | CASSYRQNTEAFF | TGTGCCAGCAGTTATAGACAGAACACTGAAGCTTTCTTT
few | NA | TRBJ2-3 | TRBV25-1 | CASTFSRGITDTQYF | TGTGCCAGCACCTTCTCCCGGGGGATTACAGATACGCAGTATTTT
few | NA | TRBJ2-5 | TRBV6-1 | CASSEVGQETQYF | TGTGCCAGCAGTGAAGTGGGACAAGAGACCCAGTACTTC
NA | NA | TRBJ2-7 | TRBV9 | CASSLTNDEQYF | TGTGCCAGCAGCCTGACGAATGACGAGCAGTACTTC
NA | TRBD1 | TRBJ1-2 | TRBV29-1 | CSVRDRAWGDYGYTF | TGCAGCGTCCGGGACAGGGCTTGGGGGGACTATGGCTACACCTTC
few | TRBD1 | TRBJ1-1 | TRBV10-3 | CAISGQGENTEAFF | TGTGCCATCAGTGGACAGGGAGAGAACACTGAAGCTTTCTTT
NA | TRBD1 | TRBJ2-7 | TRBV4-3 | CASSQGDRQGDEQYF | TGCGCCAGCAGCCAAGGAGATCGGCAGGGGGACGAGCAGTACTTC
few | NA | TRBJ1-1 | TRBV2 | CASSAGESTEAFF | TGTGCCAGCAGTGCAGGGGAGTCCACTGAAGCTTTCTTT
few | NA | TRBJ1-5 | TRBV6-1 | CASKYVQGNQPQHF | TGTGCCAGCAAGTACGTTCAGGGCAATCAGCCCCAGCATTTT
few | NA | TRBJ2-1 | TRBV4-1 | CASSQLSPEEQFF | TGCGCCAGCAGCCAGCTTAGTCCCGAGGAGCAGTTCTTC
NA | NA | TRBJ2-7 | TRBV18 | CASSNRREQYF | TGTGCCAGCTCAAACCGGAGGGAGCAGTACTTC
NA | TRBD1 | TRBJ2-7 | TRBV28 | CASGDRVQYF | TGTGCCAGCGGGGACAGGGTGCAGTACTTC
few | NA | TRBJ2-5 | TRBV5-1 | CASSSGALSETQYF | TGCGCCAGCAGCTCGGGAGCGTTGTCAGAGACCCAGTACTTC
NA | NA | TRBJ1-1 | TRBV2 | CASRSRTMNTEAFF | TGTGCCTCTAGGTCACGTACCATGAACACTGAAGCTTTCTTT
NA | NA | TRBJ1-4 | TRBV7-9 | CASRPPDGYNEKLFF | TGTGCCAGCAGACCCCCTGACGGATATAATGAAAAACTGTTTTTT
NA | NA | TRBJ2-1 | TRBV28 | CASSSPTGLGNEQFF | TGTGCCAGCAGTTCCCCGACGGGTCTCGGGAATGAGCAGTTCTTC
NA | NA | TRBJ1-4 | TRBV27 | CASNTGRFNEKLFF | TGTGCCAGCAACACGGGACGGTTTAATGAAAAACTGTTTTTT
few | NA | TRBJ2-3 | TRBV7-9 | CASSLIMGSTDTQYF | TGTGCCAGCAGCCTGATAATGGGGAGCACAGATACGCAGTATTTT
few | TRBD1 | TRBJ2-1 | TRBV2 | CASEQTGTGGKGVF | TGTGCCAGCGAACAGACCGGGACAGGGGGCAAGGGGGTCTTC
few | TRBD2 | TRBJ2-1 | TRBV28 | CARTRAGSLIGEQFF | TGTGCCAGAACTAGAGCGGGAAGTCTTATAGGTGAGCAGTTCTTC